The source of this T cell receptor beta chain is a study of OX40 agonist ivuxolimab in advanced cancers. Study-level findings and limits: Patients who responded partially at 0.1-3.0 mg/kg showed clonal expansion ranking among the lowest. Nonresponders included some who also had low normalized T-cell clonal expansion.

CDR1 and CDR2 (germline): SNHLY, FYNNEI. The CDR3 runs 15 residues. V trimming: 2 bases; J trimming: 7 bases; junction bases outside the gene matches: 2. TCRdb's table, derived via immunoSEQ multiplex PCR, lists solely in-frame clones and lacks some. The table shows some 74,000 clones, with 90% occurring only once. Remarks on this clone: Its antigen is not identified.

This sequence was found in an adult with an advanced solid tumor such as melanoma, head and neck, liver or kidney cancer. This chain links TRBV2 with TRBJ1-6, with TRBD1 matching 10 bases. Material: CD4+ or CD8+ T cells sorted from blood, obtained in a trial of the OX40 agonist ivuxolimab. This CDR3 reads CASSEQGQGNSPLHF. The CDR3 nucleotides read TGTGCCAGCAGTGAACAGGGACAGGGGAATTCACCCCTCCACTTT.